The rows below give T cell receptor beta chains drawn from one sample of a study of cytotoxic CD8 clonotypes in ibrutinib-treated CLL. Only in-frame clones appear in the TCRdb table, and some are missing; sequencing was by immunoSEQ multiplex PCR. The top ten hold about 5% of the sample, which has 140,000 to 150,000 clones, roughly 76% seen once. The material was PBMCs, obtained after 24 months of ibrutinib treatment. These TCRs come from a human donor with chronic lymphocytic leukemia. Each CDR3 is given with its conserved first and last residue. Each record gives: clone size, V gene, D gene, J gene, CDR3 protein, CDR3 DNA. A D gene is named only where the DNA matches it firmly. Some rows mark clone size as missing; the rest say once, few, many or name a class of expanded clone.

NA,TRBV9,NA,TRBJ2-2,CASRVTAANTGELFF,TGTGCCAGCAGGGTGACGGCCGCGAACACCGGGGAGCTGTTTTTT
NA,TRBV30,NA,TRBJ2-7,CAWSVRGEQYF,TGTGCCTGGAGTGTTCGAGGGGAGCAGTACTTC
few,TRBV11-2,TRBD2,TRBJ2-5,CASSLDGLAEETQYF,TGTGCCAGCAGCTTAGATGGCCTAGCGGAAGAGACCCAGTACTTC
NA,TRBV2,NA,TRBJ1-6,CAGETSSYNSPLHF,TGTGCCGGTGAGACTAGCTCCTATAATTCACCCCTCCACTTT
NA,TRBV6-5,TRBD1,TRBJ1-5,CASSYATGDNQPQHF,TGTGCCAGCAGTTACGCGACAGGGGACAATCAGCCCCAGCATTTT
NA,TRBV28,NA,TRBJ2-7,CASSSGGGGQSYEQYF,TGTGCCAGCAGTTCCGGCGGCGGGGGACAGTCCTACGAGCAGTACTTC
NA,TRBV14,NA,TRBJ1-3,CASSQAWDSGNTIYF,TGTGCCAGCAGCCAAGCGTGGGACTCTGGAAACACCATATATTTT
NA,TRBV9,TRBD1,TRBJ2-1,CASSAGTGPYNEQFF,TGTGCCAGCAGCGCCGGGACAGGGCCCTACAATGAGCAGTTCTTC
medium-sized,TRBV5-8,NA,TRBJ1-2,CASSLAGAEWYGYTF,TGTGCCAGCAGCTTGGCCGGGGCAGAGTGGTATGGCTACACCTTC
few,TRBV7-2,NA,TRBJ1-1,CASSSTPTNTEAFF,TGTGCCAGCAGCTCGACCCCCACGAACACTGAAGCTTTCTTT
NA,TRBV19,NA,TRBJ1-3,CASSTTGNTIYF,TGTGCCAGTAGTACAACGGGAAACACCATATATTTT
NA,TRBV28,TRBD2,TRBJ2-1,CASSSRRGGLNEQFF,TGTGCCAGCAGCTCCCGCCGGGGGGGGCTCAATGAGCAGTTCTTC
NA,TRBV18,NA,TRBJ2-4,CASSPGVAKNIQYF,TGTGCCAGCTCACCCGGGGTCGCCAAAAACATTCAGTACTTC
NA,TRBV28,NA,TRBJ2-7,CASSLLGREQYF,TGTGCCAGCAGTTTACTGGGCCGCGAGCAGTACTTC
NA,TRBV13,NA,TRBJ1-1,CASRWGGGGGTEAFF,TGTGCCAGCCGCTGGGGGGGTGGAGGAGGCACTGAAGCTTTCTTT
NA,TRBV7-3,TRBD2,TRBJ2-3,CASSWGTSGSSDTQYF,TGTGCCAGCAGCTGGGGGACTAGCGGGAGTTCAGATACGCAGTATTTT
few,TRBV10-3,NA,TRBJ1-1,CAISGGDGEAFF,TGTGCCATCAGTGGGGGGGACGGAGAAGCTTTCTTT
NA,TRBV7-2,NA,TRBJ1-6,CASNLGQGYNSPLHF,TGTGCCAGCAACTTGGGGCAGGGGTATAATTCACCCCTCCACTTT
NA,TRBV2,NA,TRBJ2-1,CASSEEGRGFF,TGTGCCAGCAGTGAAGAGGGCCGGGGGTTCTTC
NA,TRBV5-6,TRBD2,TRBJ2-1,CASSLGLAAYNEQFF,TGTGCCAGCAGCTTAGGGCTAGCGGCCTACAATGAGCAGTTCTTC
NA,TRBV18,NA,TRBJ2-7,CASSVRGPYEQYF,TGTGCCAGCTCGGTCAGGGGTCCCTACGAGCAGTACTTC
NA,TRBV27,TRBD1,TRBJ2-6,CASSPGQGSPGANVLTF,TGTGCCAGCAGCCCCGGACAGGGAAGTCCTGGGGCCAACGTCCTGACTTTC
many,TRBV6-5,NA,TRBJ2-5,CASRGDTRGQETQYF,TGTGCCAGCAGGGGCGACACCCGAGGGCAAGAGACCCAGTACTTC
NA,TRBV7-9,TRBD2,TRBJ2-3,CASSRGGPDTQYF,TGTGCCAGCAGCCGGGGGGGCCCAGATACGCAGTATTTT
few,TRBV19,NA,TRBJ1-2,CASSRPGTSNYGYTF,TGTGCCAGTAGTCGGCCCGGGACCAGTAACTATGGCTACACCTTC
NA,TRBV5-6,NA,TRBJ1-2,CASSRGWGRENGYTF,TGTGCCAGCAGCCGAGGGTGGGGGCGAGAAAATGGCTACACCTTC
few,TRBV11-3,NA,TRBJ2-5,CASSLGVRPGQETQYF,TGTGCCAGCAGCTTAGGTGTTCGGCCAGGACAAGAGACCCAGTACTTC
NA,TRBV9,NA,TRBJ2-3,CASSVGQGLSDTQYF,TGTGCCAGCAGCGTAGGACAGGGACTGTCAGATACGCAGTATTTT
NA,TRBV29-1,NA,TRBJ1-2,CSAGSGPVYGYTF,TGCAGCGCCGGGAGCGGTCCGGTCTATGGCTACACCTTC
NA,TRBV5-1,NA,TRBJ2-1,CASSLGTNNEQFF,TGCGCCAGCAGCCTCGGGACGAACAATGAGCAGTTCTTC
NA,TRBV30,NA,TRBJ2-5,CAWSGGTEYQETQYF,TGTGCCTGGAGCGGCGGGACAGAGTACCAAGAGACCCAGTACTTC
NA,TRBV19,NA,TRBJ1-1,CASSMEGTAFF,TGTGCCAGTAGTATGGAAGGGACAGCTTTCTTT
NA,TRBV10-1,NA,TRBJ2-7,CASSESGGYEQYF,TGCGCCAGCAGTGAGTCGGGGGGTTACGAGCAGTACTTC
NA,TRBV5-1,NA,TRBJ1-2,CASSAQEGDGYTF,TGCGCCAGCAGCGCCCAGGAGGGGGATGGCTACACCTTC
NA,TRBV21-1,NA,TRBJ1-2,CASSSPGQPRGGYTF,TGTGCCAGCAGCTCGCCGGGACAGCCTCGGGGGGGCTACACCTTC
once,TRBV7-9,NA,TRBJ1-3,CASSPRWQDYSGNTIYF,TGTGCCAGCAGCCCCAGGTGGCAGGACTACTCTGGAAACACCATATATTTT
NA,TRBV7-3,TRBD1,TRBJ1-1,CASSKVPPGGNTEAFF,TGTGCCAGCAGCAAAGTCCCCCCAGGGGGGAACACTGAAGCTTTCTTT
NA,TRBV6-5,TRBD2,TRBJ2-4,CAAWGLAGDIQYF,TGTGCCGCATGGGGACTAGCGGGAGACATTCAGTACTTC
NA,TRBV30,NA,TRBJ2-6,CAWSWGWENVLTF,TGTGCCTGGAGTTGGGGATGGGAAAACGTCCTGACTTTC
NA,TRBV11-2,TRBD1,TRBJ1-2,CASSLIQGAGGYTF,TGTGCCAGCAGCCTCATCCAGGGGGCCGGTGGCTACACCTTC
NA,TRBV5-1,NA,TRBJ2-4,CASSPDQVSIQYF,TGCGCCAGCAGCCCTGACCAGGTGAGCATTCAGTACTTC
few,TRBV2,TRBD1,TRBJ1-3,CASSEGTGQWGPSGNTIYF,TGTGCCAGCAGTGAGGGGACAGGCCAATGGGGCCCCTCTGGAAACACCATATATTTT
NA,TRBV5-1,TRBD1,TRBJ1-3,CASSLEAGGGNTIYF,TGCGCCAGCAGCTTGGAGGCAGGGGGTGGAAACACCATATATTTT
NA,TRBV7-3,NA,TRBJ2-7,CASSPGPGSYEQYF,TGTGCCAGCAGCCCAGGGCCTGGTTCCTACGAGCAGTACTTC
NA,TRBV6-5,NA,TRBJ2-3,CASSREDTQYF,TGTGCCAGCAGCCGCGAGGATACGCAGTATTTT
NA,TRBV18,NA,TRBJ2-3,CASSPGGTDTQYF,TGTGCCAGCTCACCAGGGGGCACAGATACGCAGTATTTT
NA,TRBV28,NA,TRBJ2-1,CASSLPHGIRNEQFF,TGTGCCAGCAGTTTACCCCACGGGATTCGCAATGAGCAGTTCTTC
NA,TRBV5-6,NA,TRBJ2-7,CASSLGGRFGYEQYF,TGTGCCAGCAGCTTGGGGGGGCGTTTTGGCTACGAGCAGTACTTC
few,TRBV19,TRBD2,TRBJ2-1,CASSPPLAGGIYNEQFF,TGTGCCAGTAGTCCTCCCCTGGCGGGAGGAATCTACAATGAGCAGTTCTTC
NA,TRBV5-1,TRBD1,TRBJ2-7,CASSPGQAQGQYF,TGCGCCAGCAGCCCCGGACAGGCCCAGGGGCAGTACTTC
NA,TRBV6-5,NA,TRBJ1-2,CASGQGGYGYTF,TGTGCCAGCGGCCAGGGAGGCTATGGCTACACCTTC
NA,TRBV5-1,NA,TRBJ2-7,CASSRAGTVEQYF,TGCGCCAGCAGCCGAGCCGGGACGGTCGAGCAGTACTTC